These 5 T cell receptor beta chains were sequenced from one sample in a study of CD8+CD57+ T cells in acquired aplastic anemia. Sequencing was done on patients that had shown CD8+CD57+ cell expansion by flow cytometry. Investigators profiled TCR beta VDJ and CDR3 from genomic DNA template. One entry per CDR3 protein results from TCRdb running MiXCR on the reads. The sample has 80,000 to 100,000 distinct CDR3 sequences; about 63% are singletons. The specimen was sorted CD4+, CD8+, or CD8+CD57+ T cells (not recorded which) from PBMCs. These receptors originate from a human donor with aplastic anemia.

The chain uses TRBV9 and TRBJ1-3; D gene ambiguous. Germline V gives CDR1 SGDLS, CDR2 YYNGEE. The CDR3 is 13 residues long. Deletions cut 2 bases from V and 2 bases from J, with 5 bases between. The CDR3 DNA sequence: TGTGCCAGCAGCGTTTCCCCTGGAAACACCATATATTTT. It translates to CASSVSPGNTIYF.

In the case of this clonotype: This is likely a read error, given that the CDR3 carries no conserved phenylalanine or tryptophan at its end. The V call is TRBV10-3, the J call TRBJ1-5, with D unresolved. Germline-derived CDR1 and CDR2 are ENHRY and SYGVKD. This CDR3 is built from 14 residues. The V end was cut by 2 bases, the J end by 2 bases, with 7 bases between. CDR3 protein: CAISEGQRNQPQHS. CDR3 sequence (DNA): TGTGCCATCAGTGAGGGGCAACGCAATCAGCCCCAGCATTCT.

In this sample, this clonotype turned up a few times. The J gene is TRBJ2-7, the V gene TRBV24-1; TRBD1 or TRBD2 may be the D gene (5 bases each). CDR3 length: 15 residues. The V and J ends lost 2 bases and 9 bases respectively, with 19 bases between them. Germline-derived CDR1 and CDR2 are KGHDR and SFDVKD. This CDR3 reads CATSDSGTDTTWQYF. DNA of the CDR3: TGTGCCACCAGTGATTCGGGGACGGACACTACCTGGCAGTACTTC.

The V gene is TRBV7-9, the J gene TRBJ2-5; D gene uncertain. The CDR3 spans 16 residues. The germline V and J ends were trimmed by 2 bases and 2 bases, with 15 bases remaining between them. Germline CDR1 is SEHNR and CDR2 is FQNEAQ (reference sequence). CDR3 loop: CASSLWAHSSQETQYF. The CDR3 coding sequence is TGTGCCAGCAGCTTATGGGCTCACAGCTCGCAAGAGACCCAGTACTTC.

The rearrangement links TRBV2 to TRBJ2-7; D is perhaps TRBD1 (6 bases). The CDR3 runs to 14 residues. Germline CDR1 reads SNHLY; CDR2 reads FYNNEI. The V and J ends lost 5 bases and 6 bases respectively, with 17 bases between them. CDR3 nucleotide sequence: TGTGCCAGCAGTTTTCGGCAGGGGAGAAGCGAGCAGTACTTC. This sequence encodes CASSFRQGRSEQYF.